A single sample is the source of the 24 T cell receptor beta chains below, sequenced in a study of cytomegalovirus exposure and HLA in healthy donors. Amplification used 60 Vbeta primers and 13 Jbeta primers. Only in-frame clones appear in the TCRdb table, and some are missing; sequencing was by immunoSEQ multiplex PCR. The sample records 150,000 to 200,000 clones, about three quarters being singletons. The sequenced material came from PBMCs. These TCRs come from a woman in her thirties or forties in good health and CMV-seronegative.

This clone was counted between two and nine times. The rearrangement links TRBV19 to TRBJ1-5, with D perhaps TRBD1 (5 bases). The CDR3 extends over 16 amino acids. V was clipped by 3 bases and J by 0 bases, with 12 bases between them. Germline V lookup: CDR1 LNHDA, CDR2 SQIVND (reference sequence). DNA for the CDR3: TGTGCCAGTAGTATTAGCAGGGAAATTAGCAATCAGCCCCAGCATTTT. Amino acids: CASSISREISNQPQHF.

The chain has TRBV13 and TRBJ1-1, with D possibly TRBD1 on 5 matching bases. CDR1 is PRHDT and CDR2 is FYEKMQ in the germline V gene (reference sequence). Trimming removed 3 bases at V and 4 bases at J, with 6 bases between. The CDR3 loop spans 12 amino acids. The CDR3, as DNA: TGTGCCAGCAGCTTCAGGGTCACTGAAGCTTTCTTT. This translates into CASSFRVTEAFF.

V gene TRBV11-1 combines with J gene TRBJ2-7; perhaps TRBD1 as D (5 bases). The germline V gene has CDR1 SGHAT and CDR2 FQDESV (reference sequence). The CDR3 contains 17 residues. V lost 4 bases and J lost 2, with 21 bases in between. DNA for the CDR3: TGTGCCAGCAGCTCCCTGGAAGGGCAGGGAACTACCTACGAGCAGTACTTC. Translated, it gives CASSSLEGQGTTYEQYF.

CDR3: CASSLVGQNNEQFF. In DNA form, the CDR3 reads TGTGCCAGCAGCTTAGTGGGCCAGAACAATGAGCAGTTCTTC. This chain links TRBV7-9 with TRBJ2-1, with D unclear. Germline loops: CDR1 SEHNR, CDR2 FQNEAQ (reference sequence). This CDR3 comprises 14 residues. V gave up 1 base and J gave up 5 bases, with 9 bases separating them.

The rearrangement joins TRBV5-1 to TRBJ2-5; 7 bases are a match to TRBD2. Germline V gene data show CDR1 as SGHRS and CDR2 as YFSETQ. The CDR3 has 13 amino acids. Trimming took 2 bases from V and 4 from J; bases not matched to a gene: 2. As DNA, the CDR3 is TGCGCCAGCAGCTTAAGCGGGACAGAGACCCAGTACTTC. This encodes CASSLSGTETQYF.

The V and J genes are TRBV7-2 and TRBJ2-1, with D tentatively TRBD1 (6 bases). The CDR3 extends over 14 amino acids. Per germline, CDR1 SGHTA and CDR2 FQGNSA. Trimming left V 6 bases short and J 6 bases short, with 15 bases between. CDR3 loop: CASSLFRTVNEQFF. In nucleotides, the CDR3 is TGTGCCAGCAGTTTATTCAGGACAGTCAATGAGCAGTTCTTC.

The rearrangement uses TRBV6-5 and TRBJ2-1; 10 positions match TRBD2. Germline V gives CDR1 MNHEY, CDR2 SVGAGI. The ends lost 4 bases at V and 4 bases at J; junction bases unmatched: 7. The CDR3 consists of 16 residues. CDR3 region: CASSFALAGQYNEQFF. The DNA for the CDR3 is TGTGCCAGCAGTTTCGCACTAGCGGGGCAATACAATGAGCAGTTCTTC.

The chain combines TRBV6-5 with TRBJ2-2, with D perhaps TRBD1 (6 bases). With 4 bases removed from V and 1 base from J, the gap between germline ends came to 10 bases. The CDR3 contains 15 residues. Per the germline V gene, CDR1 is MNHEY and CDR2 is SVGAGI. The CDR3, as DNA: TGTGCCAGCAGTTCCGGGACACGGAACACCGGGGAGCTGTTTTTT. This translates into CASSSGTRNTGELFF.

The chain carries TRBV5-6 and TRBJ1-2, with TRBD1 identical over 9 bases. CDR3 length: 17 amino acids. Per germline, CDR1 SGHDT and CDR2 YYEEEE. V lost 0 bases to trimming and J lost 2 bases; unmatched junction nucleotides: 8. The CDR3 here is CASSLVGGDRENYGYTF. The CDR3 DNA follows: TGTGCCAGCAGCTTGGTTGGCGGGGACAGGGAAAACTATGGCTACACCTTC.

This rearrangement joins TRBV29-1 to TRBJ2-3, with 16 nucleotides matching TRBD2. V lost 6 bases, J lost 3 bases, and 12 bases stayed unmatched. Germline loops: CDR1 SQVTM, CDR2 ANQGSEA. This CDR3 contains 18 residues. CDR3 in DNA: TGCAGCGTAATGGGACTAGCGGGAGGGCCAAGTTTTACAGATACGCAGTATTTT. Translating it yields CSVMGLAGGPSFTDTQYF.

The CDR3: CASSFGPTPPIV. DNA of the CDR3: TGTGCCAGCAGTTTTGGCCCGACACCGCCGATCGTC. This chain uses TRBV28 with TRBJ2-7; D unclear. The CDR3 covers 12 residues. Germline V gives CDR1 MDHEN, CDR2 SYDVKM.

The CDR3 bases are TGTGCCAGCAGTCAGAGACTAGCGGGAGGGCCGTATACAGATACGCAGTATTTT. Translating it yields CASSQRLAGGPYTDTQYF. V is TRBV28 and J is TRBJ2-3; 14 bases line up with TRBD2. The germline gives CDR1 MDHEN, CDR2 SYDVKM. The CDR3 runs 18 residues. Unmatched junction bases numbered 10, after V lost 5 bases and J lost 3 bases. The full variable domain, its missing parts supplied by reference TRBV28 and TRBJ2-3, is DVKVTQSSRYLVKRTGEKVFLECVQDMDHENMFWYRQDPGLGLRLIYFSYDVKMKEKGDIPEGYSVSREKKERFSLILESASTNQTSMYLCASSQRLAGGPYTDTQYFGPGTRLTVL.

This clone was picked up one time. CDR3 sequence (DNA): TGTGCCAGCACCCCCCGGACAATAAAGAACACTGAAGCTTTCTTT. It encodes CASTPRTIKNTEAFF. The V call is TRBV5-6, the J call TRBJ1-1, with a possible D match to TRBD1 (5 bases). Trimming removed 6 bases from V and 1 base from J, with 16 bases in between. Germline V gene sequence: CDR1 SGHDT, CDR2 YYEEEE. CDR3 length: 15 residues.

The V and J genes are TRBV11-3 and TRBJ2-7, with 9 bases fitting TRBD2. With 1 base clipped from V and 3 bases from J, the junction kept 4 bases outside the gene matches. Germline assignment: CDR1 SGHNT and CDR2 YENEEA. This CDR3 has 15 residues. The CDR3 here is CASSLVRGGGYEQYF. Written as DNA, the CDR3 is TGTGCCAGCAGCTTAGTACGCGGGGGGGGCTACGAGCAGTACTTC.

The J gene is TRBJ2-7, the V gene TRBV27; tentatively, D is TRBD1 (6 bases). Germline V gene lookup returns CDR1 MNHEY and CDR2 SMNVEV (reference sequence). V was pared by 6 bases and J by 4 bases, with 16 bases between. This CDR3 has 14 residues. CDR3 region: CASSQTGPNYEQYV. As DNA, the CDR3 is TGTGCCAGCAGCCAGACAGGACCAAATTACGAGCAGTACGTC.

V usage is TRBV9 and J usage is TRBJ2-3; TRBD2 aligns across 16 bases. The V gene's germline CDR1 is SGDLS and CDR2 YYNGEE. The CDR3 is 17 amino acids. V was clipped by 6 bases and J by 6 bases; unmatched bases: 10. CDR3 DNA: TGTGCCAGCACGACGACACCGGGACTAGCGGGAGGGGATACGCAGTATTTT. This sequence encodes CASTTTPGLAGGDTQYF.

The rearrangement links TRBV7-2 to TRBJ2-3, with TRBD2 as a possible D gene (6 bases). CDR3 size: 14 residues. V lost 5 bases and J lost 1, with 10 bases in between. The germline V gene encodes CDR1 SGHTA and CDR2 FQGNSA. CDR3 residues: CASSQRRGTDTQYF. The CDR3 DNA is TGTGCCAGCAGCCAAAGGAGGGGCACAGATACGCAGTATTTT.

The CDR3 DNA is TGTGCCAGCAGCAAAGTCAGGATTCTCTACAATGAGCAGTTCTTC. This encodes CASSKVRILYNEQFF. The chain employs TRBV21-1 and TRBJ2-1; the D segment call TRBD1 is taken from the table without a DNA check. TRBV21-1 is termed a pseudogene. This CDR3 spans 15 amino acids.

This clone appeared a single time. The chain couples TRBV4-1 to TRBJ2-7; weak D call: TRBD2 (6 bases). Trimming removed 2 bases from V and 1 base from J, with 9 bases in between. This CDR3 has 14 residues. CDR1 is MGHRA, CDR2 YSYEKL, per germline. The CDR3 nucleotides read TGCGCCAGCAGCCAATTGCGGGATTCCTACGAGCAGTACTTC. Amino acids: CASSQLRDSYEQYF.

The chain employs TRBV10-3 and TRBJ1-5, with D perhaps TRBD1 (5 bases). The CDR3 is 15 residues long. In germline, CDR1 is ENHRY, CDR2 SYGVKD. V was cut by 0 bases and J by 4 bases, with 10 bases left in between. The CDR3 loop is CAISESGAANQPQHF. The CDR3 bases are TGTGCCATCAGTGAGTCTGGGGCGGCTAATCAGCCCCAGCATTTT.

The chain links TRBV9 to TRBJ2-7, with 10 bases aligning to TRBD2. This CDR3 is 17 amino acids long. Germline trimming cut 3 bases from V and 2 bases from J; bases unmatched to any gene: 11. CDR1 is SGDLS, CDR2 YYNGEE, per germline. Written as DNA, the CDR3 is TGTGCCAGCAGCGGACCTTCTAGCGGGAGCAGCGCCTACGAGCAGTACTTC. This encodes CASSGPSSGSSAYEQYF. Full variable domain (missing parts from reference TRBV9 and TRBJ2-7): DSGVTQTPKHLITATGQRVTLRCSPRSGDLSVYWYQQSLDQGLQFLIQYYNGEERAKGNILERFSAQQFPDLHSELNLSSLELGDSALYFCASSGPSSGSSAYEQYFGPGTRLTVT.

V gene TRBV7-3 combines with J gene TRBJ2-2; 9 positions agree with TRBD2. From germline, CDR1 is SGHTA and CDR2 FQGTGA. The CDR3 extends over 17 amino acids. V trimming: 2 bases; J trimming: 6 bases; junction bases outside the gene matches: 10. CDR3 sequence reads: CASSLPFPSGRSGELFF. The CDR3 coding sequence is TGTGCCAGCAGCTTACCTTTTCCGAGCGGGAGGTCCGGGGAGCTGTTTTTT.

The rearrangement joins TRBV29-1 to TRBJ2-7; 7 bases match TRBD1. The CDR3 has 14 amino acids. The germline CDR1 and CDR2 sequences are SQVTM and ANQGSEA. J gave up 3 bases and V 6 bases, and 11 bases lay outside the gene matches. CDR3 protein: CSVLQGKVYYEQYF. CDR3 nucleotides: TGCAGCGTCCTACAGGGGAAGGTCTACTACGAGCAGTACTTC.

The V gene is TRBV10-3, the J gene TRBJ2-7; weak D call: TRBD1 (7 bases). CDR3 length: 15 residues. CDR1 is ENHRY and CDR2 is SYGVKD in the germline V gene. V lost 2 bases and J lost 2, with 13 bases in between. DNA for the CDR3: TGTGCCATCAGTGAGCGGACAGGACTAACCTACGAGCAGTACTTC. Its protein is CAISERTGLTYEQYF.